One sample yielded the 18 T cell receptor beta chains listed below, sequenced in a study of T cell repertoires in ileal Crohn's disease. Generated by immunoSEQ multiplex PCR, the TCRdb table keeps only in-frame clones and is missing some. Altogether about 8,200 clones are present, about three quarters being singletons, with the ten largest covering roughly 8.9%. Specimen: ileal tissue. These receptors came from an adult with Crohn's disease.

This clone occurred once. This sequence joins TRBV2 and TRBJ1-1, with D tentatively TRBD1 (6 bases). The V and J ends lost 8 bases and 1 base respectively, with 11 bases between them. CDR1 is SNHLY, CDR2 FYNNEI, per germline. This CDR3 has 13 residues. The CDR3 protein is CASSLGANTEAFF. In DNA form, the CDR3 reads TGTGCCAGCTCATTGGGGGCGAACACTGAAGCTTTCTTT.

A few counts support this clone. The chain couples TRBV18 to TRBJ2-5; 8 bases fit TRBD2. After removal of 3 bases from V and 4 bases from J, the junction contained 1 base not matched to a gene. CDR1 is KGHSH and CDR2 is LQKENI in the germline V gene. This CDR3 is 13 amino acids long. The CDR3 reads CASSPGTRETQYF. The CDR3 DNA follows: TGTGCCAGCTCACCTGGGACTAGAGAGACCCAGTACTTC.

The CDR3 DNA follows: TGTGCCAGCAGCCTCCTTGGACAGGGGTCCAACGAGCAGTACTTC. Amino acids: CASSLLGQGSNEQYF. The V gene is TRBV6-5, the J gene TRBJ2-7; 9 positions match TRBD1. In germline, CDR1 is MNHEY, CDR2 SVGAGI. V shed 6 bases and J 5 bases; nucleotides not matched to a gene: 11. CDR3 size: 15 residues.

The J gene is TRBJ1-6, the V gene TRBV5-8, with TRBD1 as a possible D gene (5 bases). Trimming shortened V by 4 bases and J by 9 bases, and 8 bases separated the two germline ends. This CDR3 has 12 residues. Germline lookup yields CDR1 SGHTS and CDR2 YDEGEE. The chain's CDR3 is CASSDRISPLHF. The CDR3 coding sequence is TGTGCCAGCAGCGACAGAATTTCACCCCTCCACTTT.

This chain connects TRBV6-5 to TRBJ2-7, with D uncertain. Trimming removed 6 bases from V and 7 bases from J, with 13 bases in between. CDR1 is MNHEY, CDR2 SVGAGI, per germline. The CDR3 is made up of 12 amino acids. CDR3 DNA sequence: TGTGCCAGCAGGGGCAGCAACCTAGAGCAGTACTTC. This translates into CASRGSNLEQYF.

The CDR3 nucleotides read TGTGCCAGTAGGACAGACAACTACGAGCAGTACTTC. Translated, it gives CASRTDNYEQYF. The V and J genes are TRBV5-5 and TRBJ2-7; a possible D gene is TRBD1 (6 bases). The CDR3 totals 12 residues. The V and J ends lost 8 bases and 3 bases respectively, with 12 bases between them. Germline-derived CDR1 and CDR2 are SGHKS and YYEKEE (reference sequence).

The chain uses TRBV30 and TRBJ1-5, with D possibly being TRBD1 (5 bases). Trimming left V 2 bases short and J 1 base short, with 15 bases between. The CDR3 is 16 residues long. CDR1 and CDR2 (germline): GTSNPN, SVGIG (reference sequence). This CDR3 is CAWSPLLRGSNQPQHF. The DNA for the CDR3 is TGTGCCTGGAGTCCTCTCCTCCGGGGGAGCAATCAGCCCCAGCATTTT.

This clone was recorded only once. The rearrangement uses TRBV6-1 and TRBJ2-3; 7 positions agree with TRBD2. The ends lost 0 bases at V and 4 bases at J; junction bases unmatched: 10. CDR3 size: 17 residues. Per the germline V gene, CDR1 is MNHNS and CDR2 is SASEGT. As DNA, the CDR3 is TGTGCCAGCAGTGAAGCGGGCGGGGGATCAGGGTCAGATACGCAGTATTTT. Protein product: CASSEAGGGSGSDTQYF.

This clone occurred a few times. The chain couples TRBV16 to TRBJ1-2; TRBD1 matches at 8 bases. V lost 3 bases and J lost 6; bases outside the gene matches: 6. Looked up from germline, CDR1 is KGHSY and CDR2 is FQNENV. The CDR3 is 14 residues long. DNA of the CDR3: TGTGCCAGCAGCCACGGTACAGGGGGTAATGGCTACACCTTC. This translates into CASSHGTGGNGYTF. The full variable domain, with the rest looked up from reference TRBV16 and TRBJ1-2, is GEEVAQTPKHLVRGEGQKAKLYCAPIKGHSYVFWYQQVLKNEFKFLISFQNENVFDETGMPKERFSAKCLPNSPCSLEIQATKLEDSAVYFCASSHGTGGNGYTFGSGTRLTVV.

The rearrangement uses TRBV7-6 and TRBJ2-7; TRBD2 agrees at 8 bases. This CDR3 is built from 15 residues. Losses at the gene ends were 1 base for V and 1 base for J; bases not matched to a gene: 3. The germline gives CDR1 SGHVS, CDR2 FNYEAQ. The CDR3 DNA follows: TGTGCCAGCAGCTTAGAAAGCGGGGGTTCCTACGAGCAGTACTTC. It codes for CASSLESGGSYEQYF.

The chain recombines TRBV19 with TRBJ2-3; D gene unclear. The germline CDR1 and CDR2 sequences are LNHDA and SQIVND (reference sequence). This CDR3 comprises 15 residues. V was shortened by 0 bases and J by 5 bases, with 12 bases between the two germline ends. The CDR3 DNA reads as TGTGCCAGTAGTATAGAACACCGACTCGGAGATACGCAGTATTTT. This translates into CASSIEHRLGDTQYF.

V is TRBV5-1 and J is TRBJ2-7; 7 nucleotides agree with TRBD2. The CDR3 runs 15 residues. Losses at the gene ends were 2 bases for V and 1 base for J; bases not matched to a gene: 6. Germline CDR1 is SGHRS and CDR2 is YFSETQ. The CDR3 DNA is TGCGCCAGCAGCTTCCTCGGGGGGAATTCCTACGAGCAGTACTTC. Translating it yields CASSFLGGNSYEQYF.

The chain is built from TRBV4-2 and TRBJ1-2; D might be TRBD1 (6 bases). The germline V gene encodes CDR1 LGHNA and CDR2 YNFKEQ. The CDR3 is made up of 16 amino acids. Trimming removed 6 bases at V and 4 bases at J, with 21 bases between. This CDR3 reads CASRLIQGPQPYGYTF. CDR3 nucleotide sequence: TGTGCCAGCAGACTTATACAGGGTCCCCAGCCCTATGGCTACACCTTC.

The chain couples TRBV4-1 to TRBJ1-6; 11 bases match TRBD1. Germline V lookup: CDR1 MGHRA, CDR2 YSYEKL. The junction had 8 bases not matched to a gene; V was cut back by 0 bases and J by 10 bases. The CDR3 consists of 17 residues. The CDR3 spells CASSQEEAGQGGSPLHF. CDR3 DNA: TGCGCCAGCAGCCAAGAGGAGGCGGGACAGGGGGGATCACCCCTCCACTTT.

This clone is medium-sized in the sample. The chain joins TRBV29-1 to TRBJ2-7, with 9 bases that match TRBD1. The V gene's germline CDR1 is SQVTM and CDR2 ANQGSEA. Trimming at V came to 7 bases and at J to 3 bases, leaving 4 bases not matched to a gene. This CDR3 spans 12 amino acids. Here the CDR3 reads CSARTGDYEQYF. As DNA, the CDR3 is TGCAGCGCACGGACAGGGGACTACGAGCAGTACTTC.

This rearrangement joins TRBV5-4 to TRBJ2-5; 7 bases align to TRBD1. V lost 0 bases, J lost 5 bases, and 4 bases stayed unmatched. Germline CDR1 SGHNT, CDR2 YYREEE (reference sequence). The length of the CDR3 is 14 residues. In DNA, the CDR3 is TGTGCCAGCAGCTTGGACAGGGGCTGGGAGACCCAGTACTTC. Translation: CASSLDRGWETQYF.

This clone was counted between two and nine times. The chain employs TRBV4-3 and TRBJ1-4; weak D call: TRBD1 (5 bases). The CDR3 is 16 amino acids. Germline values: CDR1 LGHNA, CDR2 YSLEER. Trimming pared 0 bases from V and 7 bases from J, leaving 15 bases between. CDR3 in amino acids: CASSQDLQETGEKLFF. In DNA, the CDR3 is TGCGCCAGCAGCCAAGACCTACAGGAAACGGGTGAAAAACTGTTTTTT.

J is TRBJ2-3 and V is TRBV7-6, with a weak D call TRBD2 (6 bases). The ends were cut back, 5 bases at V and 1 base at J, with 13 bases in the middle. The CDR3 extends over 15 amino acids. CDR1 and CDR2 from the germline V gene are SGHVS and FNYEAQ. The CDR3 is CASSRRGGRTDTQYF. For the CDR3, the DNA is TGTGCCAGCAGCCGGAGGGGAGGACGCACAGATACGCAGTATTTT.